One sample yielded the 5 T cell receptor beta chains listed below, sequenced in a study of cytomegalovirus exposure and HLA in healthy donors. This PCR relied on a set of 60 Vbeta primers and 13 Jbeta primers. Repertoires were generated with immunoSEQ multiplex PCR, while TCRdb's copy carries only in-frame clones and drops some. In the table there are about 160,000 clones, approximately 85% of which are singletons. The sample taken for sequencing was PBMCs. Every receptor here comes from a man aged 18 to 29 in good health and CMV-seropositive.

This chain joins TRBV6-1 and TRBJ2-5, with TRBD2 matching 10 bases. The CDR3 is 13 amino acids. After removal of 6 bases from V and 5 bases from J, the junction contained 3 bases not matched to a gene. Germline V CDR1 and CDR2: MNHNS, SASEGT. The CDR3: CASRLAGLETQYF. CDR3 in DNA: TGTGCCAGCAGACTAGCGGGGTTGGAGACCCAGTACTTC.

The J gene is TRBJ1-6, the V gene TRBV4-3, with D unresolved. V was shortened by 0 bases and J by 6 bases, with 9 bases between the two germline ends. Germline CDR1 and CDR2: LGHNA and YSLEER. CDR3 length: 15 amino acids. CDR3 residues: CASSQDWQINSPLHF. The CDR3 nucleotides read TGCGCCAGCAGCCAAGATTGGCAGATTAATTCACCCCTCCACTTT.

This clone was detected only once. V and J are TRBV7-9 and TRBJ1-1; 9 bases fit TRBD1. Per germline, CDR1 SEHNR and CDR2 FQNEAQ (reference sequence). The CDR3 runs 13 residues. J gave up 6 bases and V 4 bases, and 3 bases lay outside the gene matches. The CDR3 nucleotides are TGTGCCAGCAGCTCGGACAGGGGCCCTGAAGCTTTCTTT. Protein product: CASSSDRGPEAFF.

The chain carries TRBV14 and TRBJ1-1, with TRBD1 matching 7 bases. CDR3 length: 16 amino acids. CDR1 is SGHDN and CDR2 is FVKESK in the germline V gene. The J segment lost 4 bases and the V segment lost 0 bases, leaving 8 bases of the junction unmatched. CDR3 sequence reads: CASSQDTDRDGTEAFF. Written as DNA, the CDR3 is TGTGCCAGCAGCCAAGATACCGACAGGGACGGCACTGAAGCTTTCTTT.

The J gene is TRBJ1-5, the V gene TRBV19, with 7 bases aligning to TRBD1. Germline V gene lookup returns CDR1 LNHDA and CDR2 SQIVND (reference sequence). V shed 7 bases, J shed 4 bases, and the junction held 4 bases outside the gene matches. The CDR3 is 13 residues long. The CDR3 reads CASKLQGNQPQHF. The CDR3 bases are TGTGCCAGTAAACTACAGGGGAATCAGCCCCAGCATTTT.